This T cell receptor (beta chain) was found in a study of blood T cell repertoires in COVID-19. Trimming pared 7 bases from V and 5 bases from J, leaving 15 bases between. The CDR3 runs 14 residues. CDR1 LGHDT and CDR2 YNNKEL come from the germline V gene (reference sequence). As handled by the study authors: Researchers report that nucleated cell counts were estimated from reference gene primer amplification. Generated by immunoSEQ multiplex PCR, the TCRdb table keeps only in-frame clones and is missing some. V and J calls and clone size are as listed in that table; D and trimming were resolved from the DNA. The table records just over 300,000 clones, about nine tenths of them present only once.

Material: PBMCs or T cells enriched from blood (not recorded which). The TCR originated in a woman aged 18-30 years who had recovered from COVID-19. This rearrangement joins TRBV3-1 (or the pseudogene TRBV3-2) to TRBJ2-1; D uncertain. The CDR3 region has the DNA TGTGCCAGCAATTTCTCCCTGTCCGACAATGAGCAGTTCTTC. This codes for CASNFSLSDNEQFF.